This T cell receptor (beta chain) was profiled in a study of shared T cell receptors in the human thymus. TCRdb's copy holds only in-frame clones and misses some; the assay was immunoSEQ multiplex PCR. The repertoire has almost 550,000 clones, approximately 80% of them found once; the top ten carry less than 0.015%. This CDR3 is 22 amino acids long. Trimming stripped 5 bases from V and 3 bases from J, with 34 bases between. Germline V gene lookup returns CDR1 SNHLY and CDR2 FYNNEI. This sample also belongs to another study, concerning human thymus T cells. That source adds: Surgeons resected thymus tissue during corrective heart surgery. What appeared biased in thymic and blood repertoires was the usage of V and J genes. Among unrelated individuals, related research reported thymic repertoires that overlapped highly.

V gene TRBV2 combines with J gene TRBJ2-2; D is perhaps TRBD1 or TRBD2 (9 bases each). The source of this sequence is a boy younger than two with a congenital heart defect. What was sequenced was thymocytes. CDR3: CASSRPGQGKRGRAPDTGELFF. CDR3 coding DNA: TGTGCCAGCAGTCGACCGGGACAGGGTAAACGCGGGAGGGCCCCCGACACCGGGGAGCTGTTTTTT.